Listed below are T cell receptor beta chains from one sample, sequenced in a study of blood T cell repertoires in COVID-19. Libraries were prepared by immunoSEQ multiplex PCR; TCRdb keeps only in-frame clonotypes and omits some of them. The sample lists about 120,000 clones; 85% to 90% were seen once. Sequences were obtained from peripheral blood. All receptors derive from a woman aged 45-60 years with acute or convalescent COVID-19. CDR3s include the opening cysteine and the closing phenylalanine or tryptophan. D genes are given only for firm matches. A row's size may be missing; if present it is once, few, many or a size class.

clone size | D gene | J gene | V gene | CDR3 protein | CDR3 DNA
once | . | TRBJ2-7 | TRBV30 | CAWSVLGFLTYEQYF | TGTGCCTGGAGTGTACTAGGCTTCCTAACCTACGAGCAGTACTTC
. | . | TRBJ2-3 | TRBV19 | CASSRLRTDTQYF | TGTGCCAGTAGTAGGCTCCGCACAGATACGCAGTATTTT
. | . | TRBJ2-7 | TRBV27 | CASSLGTGGIGEQYF | TGTGCCAGCAGTTTGGGAACTGGCGGGATTGGGGAGCAGTACTTC
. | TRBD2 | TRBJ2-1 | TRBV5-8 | CASSLGLAGVYNEQFF | TGTGCCAGCAGCTTGGGGCTAGCGGGGGTATACAATGAGCAGTTCTTC
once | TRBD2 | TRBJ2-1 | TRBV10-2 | CASSASLLAGGRKNNEQFF | TGCGCCAGCAGTGCATCCCTTCTAGCGGGGGGCCGAAAGAACAATGAGCAGTTCTTC
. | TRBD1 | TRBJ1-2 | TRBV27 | CASSGQGVYGYTF | TGTGCCAGCAGTGGACAGGGGGTCTATGGCTACACCTTC
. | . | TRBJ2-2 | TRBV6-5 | CASSFTQNTGELFF | TGTGCCAGCAGTTTTACACAGAACACCGGGGAGCTGTTTTTT
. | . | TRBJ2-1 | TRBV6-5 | CASSSSSYNEQFF | TGTGCCAGCAGTTCGAGCTCCTACAATGAGCAGTTCTTC
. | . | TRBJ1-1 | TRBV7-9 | CASSPSGGGTEAFF | TGTGCCAGCAGTCCTAGCGGAGGGGGCACTGAAGCTTTCTTT
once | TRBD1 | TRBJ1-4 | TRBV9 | CASSLGDRGYEKLFF | TGTGCCAGCAGCCTGGGGGACAGGGGATATGAAAAACTGTTTTTT
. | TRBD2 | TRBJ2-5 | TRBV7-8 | CASRISAGVLKGETQYF | TGTGCCAGCCGAATTTCAGCGGGGGTTCTCAAGGGAGAGACCCAGTACTTC
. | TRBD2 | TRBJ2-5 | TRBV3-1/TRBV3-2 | CASSQDRFGGSGETQYF | TGTGCCAGCAGCCAAGATCGCTTTGGCGGGAGTGGAGAGACCCAGTACTTC
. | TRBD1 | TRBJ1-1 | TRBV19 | CASSQFGTGGTEAFF | TGTGCCAGTAGTCAATTCGGGACAGGGGGCACTGAAGCTTTCTTT
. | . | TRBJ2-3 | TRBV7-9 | CASSQGQTSTDTQYF | TGTGCCAGCAGCCAGGGACAAACTAGCACAGATACGCAGTATTTT
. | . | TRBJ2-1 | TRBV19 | CAITGPGPNEQFF | TGTGCCATCACAGGGCCAGGTCCAAATGAGCAGTTCTTC
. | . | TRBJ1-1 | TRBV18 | CASSPTQGTQGTEAFF | TGTGCCAGCTCACCGACTCAGGGTACCCAGGGAACTGAAGCTTTCTTT
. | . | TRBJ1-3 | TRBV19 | CASVGEVSGNTIYF | TGTGCCAGTGTTGGGGAGGTCTCTGGAAACACCATATATTTT
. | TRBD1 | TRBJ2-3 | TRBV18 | CASSARQGDTQYF | TGTGCCAGCTCAGCACGACAGGGAGATACGCAGTATTTT
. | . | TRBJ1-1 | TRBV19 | CASSGGQGATEAFF | TGTGCCAGTAGTGGGGGCCAGGGAGCCACTGAAGCTTTCTTT
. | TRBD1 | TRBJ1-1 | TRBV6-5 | CASSQGVWTTEAFF | TGTGCCAGCAGTCAGGGGGTGTGGACCACCGAAGCTTTCTTT
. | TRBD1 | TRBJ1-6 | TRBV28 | CASRAQDRENSPLHF | TGTGCCAGCAGGGCCCAGGACAGGGAAAATTCACCCCTCCACTTT
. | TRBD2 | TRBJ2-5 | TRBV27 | CASSQGLDQETQYF | TGTGCCAGCAGCCAGGGACTAGACCAAGAGACCCAGTACTTC
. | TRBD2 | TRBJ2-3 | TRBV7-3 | CASSPPLPGREDTQYF | TGTGCCAGCAGTCCTCCCCTCCCCGGGAGGGAAGATACGCAGTATTTT
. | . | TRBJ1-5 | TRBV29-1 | CSVAGGSNQPQHF | TGCAGCGTTGCCGGGGGGAGCAATCAGCCCCAGCATTTT
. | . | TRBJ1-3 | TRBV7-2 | CASSFDSSGNTIYF | TGTGCCAGCAGCTTTGACAGCTCTGGAAACACCATATATTTT
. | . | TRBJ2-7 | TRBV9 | CASSVGGLDEQYF | TGTGCCAGCAGCGTAGGGGGACTGGACGAGCAGTACTTC
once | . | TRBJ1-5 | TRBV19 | CASSMAGGAEGNQPQHF | TGTGCCAGTAGTATGGCTGGGGGGGCAGAGGGCAATCAGCCCCAGCATTTT
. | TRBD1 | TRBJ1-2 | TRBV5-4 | CASSLDRGLYTF | TGTGCCAGCAGCCTAGACAGGGGGCTCTACACCTTC
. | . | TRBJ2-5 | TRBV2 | CASSVDRQETQYF | TGTGCCAGCAGTGTGGACAGACAAGAGACCCAGTACTTC
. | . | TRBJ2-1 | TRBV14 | CASSRQSSYNEQFF | TGTGCCAGCAGCAGACAGTCCTCCTACAATGAGCAGTTCTTC
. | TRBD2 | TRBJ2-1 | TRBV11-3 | CASSLVKGLAGADEQFF | TGTGCCAGCAGCCTAGTAAAAGGGCTAGCGGGAGCGGATGAGCAGTTCTTC
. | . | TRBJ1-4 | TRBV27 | CASRSIGEELFF | TGTGCCAGCAGGTCAATTGGGGAGGAACTGTTTTTT
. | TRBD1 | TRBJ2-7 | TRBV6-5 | CASSYGTGSSYEQYF | TGTGCCAGCAGTTACGGGACAGGGTCCTCCTACGAGCAGTACTTC
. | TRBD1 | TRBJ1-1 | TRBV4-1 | CASSHDRQGRSTEAFF | TGCGCCAGCAGCCATGACCGACAGGGTAGGAGTACTGAAGCTTTCTTT
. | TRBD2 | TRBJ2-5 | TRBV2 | CASPRGSGGLQETQYF | TGTGCCAGCCCAAGGGGGAGCGGGGGTCTCCAAGAGACCCAGTACTTC
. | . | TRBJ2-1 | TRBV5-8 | CASSLARGGRNSYNEQFF | TGTGCCAGCAGCTTGGCTAGGGGTGGGAGGAACTCCTACAATGAGCAGTTCTTC
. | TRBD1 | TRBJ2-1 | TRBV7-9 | CASSRVPGQIYNEQFF | TGTGCCAGCAGCCGCGTCCCGGGACAGATTTACAATGAGCAGTTCTTC
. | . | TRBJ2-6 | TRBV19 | CASSFGQLGSSGANVLTF | TGTGCCAGTAGTTTCGGACAGCTGGGGAGCTCTGGGGCCAACGTCCTGACTTTC
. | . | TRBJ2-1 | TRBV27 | CASSLMGPDEQFF | TGTGCCAGCAGTTTAATGGGCCCCGATGAGCAGTTCTTC
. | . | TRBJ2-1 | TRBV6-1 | CASSEVWSDSNGDEQFF | TGTGCCAGCAGTGAAGTTTGGTCGGACTCCAATGGCGATGAGCAGTTCTTC
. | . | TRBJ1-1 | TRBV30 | CASKEGHTEAFF | TGTGCCTCAAAGGAGGGGCACACTGAAGCTTTCTTT
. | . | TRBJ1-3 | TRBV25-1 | CASSEPGLSGNTIYF | TGTGCCAGCAGTGAACCAGGGCTCTCTGGAAACACCATATATTTT
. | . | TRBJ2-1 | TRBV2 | CASRGEKALHEQFF | TGTGCCAGCAGAGGAGAAAAAGCCCTACATGAGCAGTTCTTC
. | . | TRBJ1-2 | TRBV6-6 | CASSYNREKGHYGYTF | TGTGCCAGCAGTTACAACCGGGAGAAAGGGCACTATGGCTACACCTTC
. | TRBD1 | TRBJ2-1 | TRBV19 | CASSPRGPDEQFF | TGTGCCAGTAGTCCTAGGGGGCCCGATGAGCAGTTCTTC
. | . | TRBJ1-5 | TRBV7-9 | CASSNGRRGQPQHF | TGTGCCAGCAGCAACGGGAGGCGGGGACAGCCCCAGCATTTT
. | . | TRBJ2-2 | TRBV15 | CATSRDAAGSRTGELFF | TGTGCCACCAGCAGAGATGCGGCAGGGTCGAGGACCGGGGAGCTGTTTTTT
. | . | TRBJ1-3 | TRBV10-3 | CAISELDRGNTIYF | TGTGCCATCAGTGAGTTGGACAGAGGAAACACCATATATTTT
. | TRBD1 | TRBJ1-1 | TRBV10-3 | CATTTGSEAFF | TGTGCCACTACGACAGGGTCTGAAGCTTTCTTT
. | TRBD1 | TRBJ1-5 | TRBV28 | CASSPMTGLDQPQHF | TGTGCCAGCAGTCCCATGACAGGGTTGGATCAGCCCCAGCATTTT
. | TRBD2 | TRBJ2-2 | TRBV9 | CASSPGTSGRFTGELFF | TGTGCCAGCAGCCCCGGGACTAGCGGGAGATTCACCGGGGAGCTGTTTTTT
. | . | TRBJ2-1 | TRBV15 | CATSRGGGDNEQFF | TGTGCCACCAGCAGAGGAGGGGGGGACAATGAGCAGTTCTTC
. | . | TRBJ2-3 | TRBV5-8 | CASSFENLPDTQYF | TGTGCCAGCAGCTTTGAGAATTTGCCAGATACGCAGTATTTT
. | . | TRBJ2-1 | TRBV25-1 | CASSETDNEQFF | TGTGCCAGCAGTGAAACAGACAATGAGCAGTTCTTC
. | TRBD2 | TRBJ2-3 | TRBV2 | CASSDEMDQREGRADTQYF | TGTGCCAGCAGTGACGAAATGGATCAGCGGGAGGGCCGGGCAGATACGCAGTATTTT
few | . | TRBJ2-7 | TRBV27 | CASSLSGGSSYEQYF | TGTGCCAGCAGTTTATCAGGTGGGAGCTCCTACGAGCAGTACTTC
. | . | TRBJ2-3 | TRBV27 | CASSLSALSPTDTQYF | TGTGCCAGCAGTTTATCGGCCCTTAGCCCCACAGATACGCAGTATTTT